This paragraph covers one T cell receptor (beta chain) sequence. Seattle patient enrollment occurred during active infection, with longitudinal follow-up thereafter. The data were obtained in a study of blood T cell repertoires in COVID-19. Study overall: PBMCs, B-cell-depleted T cells, or T cells provided the cDNA or gDNA that made up the material.

Authors' processing steps: Amplifying reference gene primers gave estimates of nucleated cell counts. TCRdb's copy holds only in-frame clones and misses some; the assay was immunoSEQ multiplex PCR. V, J and clone size reflect that table, while D and trimming were determined from the DNA. Of some 70,000 clones in the sample, approximately 80% were seen once. The sample taken for sequencing was peripheral blood. This receptor was obtained from a man between 60 and 75 years old with COVID-19, enrolled during active disease.

For the CDR3, the DNA is TGTGCCAGCAGCCTCCGGACAGGGTATTACGAGCAGTACTTC. Translated: CASSLRTGYYEQYF. The chain is built from TRBV13 and TRBJ2-7, with 8 bases that match TRBD1. The V gene's germline CDR1 is PRHDT and CDR2 FYEKMQ (reference sequence). There are 14 residues in the CDR3. Trimming at V came to 5 bases and at J to 4 bases, leaving 7 bases not matched to a gene.